The 27 T cell receptor beta chains given below trace back to one sample, sequenced in a study of T-cell reconstitution after alpha-beta-depleted transplantation in children. The TCRbeta library incorporated unique molecular identifiers. TCRdb processed the PCR reads anew with MiXCR; each CDR3 protein has one entry. The table shows around 370,000 distinct CDR3 sequences, with under 20% occurring only once. Sample: PBMCs, mostly from graft donor cells, taken 360 days after TCRalphabeta/CD19-depleted stem cell transplant. The receptors shown here come from a male patient between 2 and 15 years old who had a stem cell transplant for acute lymphoblastic leukemia, so the T cells may come from the graft donor.

This clonotype has only a few counts. The rearrangement uses TRBV7-2 and TRBJ2-1, with 9 bases aligning to TRBD1. Germline CDR1 and CDR2: SGHTA and FQGNSA. The CDR3 is made up of 14 amino acids. V lost 6 bases, J lost 4 bases, and 4 bases stayed unmatched. CDR3 DNA sequence: TGTGCCAGCAGACGACAGGGGGAATACAATGAGCAGTTCTTC. Translated: CASRRQGEYNEQFF.

The rearrangement uses TRBV10-2 and TRBJ2-7, with no clear D. Germline CDR1 reads WSHSY; CDR2 reads SAAADI. The CDR3 totals 17 residues. V shed 0 bases and J shed 0 bases, with 15 bases lying between them. CDR3 nucleotides: TGCGCCAGCAGTGAGTCCCCCTCGCGTAGTAGCTCCTACGAGCAGTACTTC. Translated: CASSESPSRSSSYEQYF.

Remarks on this clonotype: A much larger clone sits a single nucleotide away, making a read error possible. The rearrangement uses TRBV5-1 and TRBJ1-1; D uncertain. In germline, CDR1 is SGHRS, CDR2 YFSETQ. The CDR3 runs to 13 residues. Here the CDR3 reads CSSSLMGEWEAFF. The CDR3 region has the DNA TGCTCCAGCAGCTTGATGGGAGAGTGGGAAGCTTTCTTT. The full variable domain, its missing parts supplied by reference TRBV5-1 and TRBJ1-1, is KAGVTQTPRYLIKTRGQQVTLSCSPISGHRSVSWYQQTPGQGLQFLFEYFSETQRNKGNFPGRFSGRQFSNSRSEMNVSTLELGDSALYLCSSSLMGEWEAFFGQGTRLTVV.

In its sample, this clonotype was seen once. This chain links TRBV11-2 with TRBJ1-2, with D uncertain. CDR1 is SGHAT, CDR2 FQNNGV, per germline. The V end was cut by 0 bases, the J end by 5 bases, with 10 bases between. The CDR3 length is 14 residues. The CDR3 spells CASSLDWTAYGYTF. The CDR3 DNA follows: TGTGCCAGCAGCTTAGACTGGACTGCGTATGGCTACACCTTC.

The table lists this clonotype with a few counts. The CDR3 loop reads CASSLEARVVEQYF. As DNA, the CDR3 is TGTGCCAGCAGCTTGGAGGCCAGGGTAGTCGAGCAGTACTTC. The rearrangement links TRBV5-5 to TRBJ2-7, with D possibly TRBD1 on 5 matching bases. CDR1 and CDR2 (germline): SGHKS, YYEKEE (reference sequence). Trimming took 0 bases from V and 6 from J, leaving 13 bases between them. This CDR3 region has 14 residues.

The chain joins TRBV7-2 to TRBJ2-2, with 8 bases fitting TRBD2. In germline, CDR1 is SGHTA, CDR2 FQGNSA. Trimming at V came to 6 bases and at J to 3 bases, leaving 6 bases not matched to a gene. This CDR3 contains 15 residues. The CDR3 nucleotides are TGTGCCAGCAGACTGTTTAGCGGGGACACCGGGGAGCTGTTTTTT. This translates into CASRLFSGDTGELFF. Complete variable domain (other parts from reference TRBV7-2 and TRBJ2-2): GAGVSQSPSNKVTEKGKDVELRCDPISGHTALYWYRQSLGQGLEFLIYFQGNSAPDKSGLPSDRFSAERTGGSVSTLTIQRTQQEDSAVYLCASRLFSGDTGELFFGEGSRLTVL.

The chain is built from TRBV6-1 and TRBJ2-1, with 7 nucleotides matching TRBD2. V trimming: 6 bases; J trimming: 0 bases; junction bases outside the gene matches: 8. This CDR3 has 16 residues. Germline CDR1 is MNHNS and CDR2 is SASEGT. This CDR3 is CASSSTSVSSYNEQFF. The CDR3 bases are TGTGCCAGCAGCTCAACTAGCGTCAGCTCCTACAATGAGCAGTTCTTC.

This chain uses TRBV28 with TRBJ2-5; 8 bases are shared with TRBD2. Trimming took 6 bases from V and 4 from J; bases not matched to a gene: 7. In germline, CDR1 is MDHEN, CDR2 SYDVKM. This CDR3 has 14 residues. CDR3 sequence: CASSSGLALETQYF. In DNA, the CDR3 is TGTGCCAGCAGCTCCGGACTAGCTTTAGAGACCCAGTACTTC.

The genes are TRBV4-1 and TRBJ2-1; 9 bases map to TRBD2. This CDR3 has 20 residues. J was trimmed by 5 bases and V by 1 base; bases with no gene match: 18. From germline, CDR1 is MGHRA and CDR2 YSYEKL. CDR3 in amino acids: CASSQGGTREGPLPNNEQFF. Written as DNA, the CDR3 is TGCGCCAGCAGCCAAGGGGGGACGCGGGAGGGTCCCCTTCCGAACAATGAGCAGTTCTTC.

As concerns this clonotype: The junction departs from the called germline gene at one end, perhaps through a read error. The chain joins TRBV6-1 to TRBJ2-3, with 7 bases aligning to TRBD2. The CDR3 is 13 amino acids. Germline CDR1 is MNHNS and CDR2 is SASEGT. CDR3 DNA sequence: TGTACCAGTGGGGGGGTAAGCACAGATACGCAGTATTTT. This codes for CTSGGVSTDTQYF.

This clonotype showed up many times. CDR3 protein: CASSFGQGGGYTF. CDR3 DNA: TGTGCCAGCAGTTTCGGGCAGGGAGGGGGCTACACCTTC. The chain has TRBV12-3 or TRBV12-4 and TRBJ1-2; a possible D gene is TRBD1 (5 bases). V dropped 3 bases and J dropped 8 bases, with 13 bases sitting between them. The CDR3 is 13 amino acids.

The chain recombines TRBV28 with TRBJ2-3; no clear D. Germline V gene sequence: CDR1 MDHEN, CDR2 SYDVKM. There are 13 residues in the CDR3. Trimming removed 3 bases from V and 1 base from J, with 5 bases in between. CDR3 region: CASSFDGTDTQYF. CDR3 sequence (DNA): TGTGCCAGCAGTTTCGACGGCACAGATACGCAGTATTTT.

This clonotype occurred a few times. V and J are TRBV20-1 and TRBJ1-4; possibly TRBD1 for D (6 bases). Germline assignment: CDR1 DFQATT and CDR2 SNEGSKA (reference sequence). Trimming stripped 0 bases from V and 4 bases from J, with 30 bases between. The CDR3 is made up of 21 amino acids. The DNA for the CDR3 is TGCAGTGCTAGAGATGGAACAAGAGGTGGCAGGGGCGTAACTCGTAATGAAAAACTGTTTTTT. Protein product: CSARDGTRGGRGVTRNEKLFF.

The chain employs TRBV9 and TRBJ2-5; D uncertain. The CDR3 runs 16 residues. Germline lookup yields CDR1 SGDLS and CDR2 YYNGEE. Trimming cost V 0 bases and J 5 bases, with 17 bases left between them. In DNA, the CDR3 is TGTGCCAGCAGCGTAGGGTCGGATGTTCTGCGGGAGACCCAGTACTTC. It encodes CASSVGSDVLRETQYF.

This clonotype was counted only a few times. V gene TRBV10-3 combines with J gene TRBJ2-1, with TRBD2 identical over 7 bases. The CDR3 contains 17 residues. Trimming cost V 6 bases and J 0 bases; bases outside gene matches: 11. Germline-derived CDR1 and CDR2 are ENHRY and SYGVKD. Written as DNA, the CDR3 is TGTGCCATCAGGGAAGGTAGCGGGCCGAGCTCCTACAATGAGCAGTTCTTC. Its protein is CAIREGSGPSSYNEQFF.

The chain combines TRBV5-6 with TRBJ2-2; D not resolved. Germline V gene data show CDR1 as SGHDT and CDR2 as YYEEEE. The CDR3 length is 18 residues. Trimming left V 4 bases short and J 3 bases short, with 22 bases between. CDR3 sequence reads: CASSNTGQEMLDTGELFF. In DNA, the CDR3 is TGTGCCAGCAGCAACACGGGTCAGGAAATGTTGGACACCGGGGAGCTGTTTTTT.

This sequence joins TRBV27 and TRBJ2-2; D possibly uses TRBD1 or TRBD2 (6 bases each). The CDR3 totals 15 residues. With 5 bases removed from V and 5 bases from J, the gap between germline ends came to 15 bases. Germline loops: CDR1 MNHEY, CDR2 SMNVEV (reference sequence). The CDR3 spells CASSGGRGRTGELFF. In nucleotides, the CDR3 is TGTGCCAGCAGTGGGGGACGGGGGCGAACCGGGGAGCTGTTTTTT.

The gene calls are TRBV29-1 and TRBJ2-3; 9 bases are shared with TRBD1. Trimming took 4 bases from V and 14 from J; bases not matched to a gene: 16. The CDR3 runs to 14 residues. CDR1 SQVTM and CDR2 ANQGSEA come from the germline V gene. The chain's CDR3 is CSVGSPGQGEVPYF. CDR3 nucleotides: TGCAGCGTTGGATCGCCGGGACAGGGAGAGGTGCCGTATTTT.

This clonotype has only a few counts. CDR3 bases: TGTGCCAGCAGCCGAAGACGGCCTTGTTACTTC. Translated, it gives CASSRRRPCYF. V gene TRBV3-1 combines with J gene TRBJ2-7; D gene ambiguous. The CDR3 consists of 11 residues. Trimming took 4 bases from V and 13 from J, leaving 14 bases between them. Germline-derived CDR1 and CDR2 are LGHDT and YNNKEL (reference sequence).

This clonotype has more than one count but fewer than ten. The rearrangement uses TRBV7-9 and TRBJ2-7, with D maybe TRBD2 (6 bases). V was cut by 1 base and J by 4 bases, with 14 bases left in between. The V gene's germline CDR1 is SEHNR and CDR2 FQNEAQ (reference sequence). The CDR3 runs 15 residues. CDR3 in amino acids: CASSLGGVLAYEQYF. The CDR3 DNA follows: TGTGCCAGCAGCTTAGGGGGGGTACTAGCATACGAGCAGTACTTC.

This clonotype was counted ten times or more. The chain employs TRBV29-1 and TRBJ2-7, with TRBD2 matching over 8 bases. The CDR3 runs to 14 residues. Losses at the gene ends were 7 bases for V and 1 base for J; bases not matched to a gene: 9. CDR1 is SQVTM and CDR2 is ANQGSEA in the germline V gene. The CDR3 region is CSAGGGRPSYEQYF. For the CDR3, the DNA is TGCAGCGCCGGTGGCGGGAGGCCTTCCTACGAGCAGTACTTC.

This clonotype was found many times. The J gene is TRBJ1-1, the V gene TRBV10-3, with TRBD1 as a possible D gene (5 bases). The CDR3 extends over 13 amino acids. Trimming pared 5 bases from V and 1 base from J, leaving 8 bases between. Germline V CDR1 and CDR2: ENHRY, SYGVKD. The CDR3 sequence: CAISTTGNTEAFF. The DNA for the CDR3 is TGTGCCATCAGTACAACAGGGAACACTGAAGCTTTCTTT.

This clonotype was seen more than once but under ten times. The chain employs TRBV5-1 and TRBJ2-2, with a possible D match to TRBD2 (6 bases). V lost 4 bases, J lost 5 bases, and 12 bases lay in between. This CDR3 region has 14 residues. CDR1 is SGHRS and CDR2 is YFSETQ in the germline V gene. CDR3 sequence (DNA): TGCGCCAGCAGCCCGAGTGGAGGGACCGGGGAGCTGTTTTTT. Its protein is CASSPSGGTGELFF.

The V and J genes are TRBV4-2 and TRBJ2-1, with TRBD2 identical over 13 bases. The J segment lost 9 bases and the V segment lost 4 bases, leaving 12 bases of the junction unmatched. The CDR3 has 17 residues. Germline V gene sequence: CDR1 LGHNA, CDR2 YNFKEQ. Written as DNA, the CDR3 is TGTGCCAGCAGCCCAACACCCGGGACTAGCGGGACCGCTGAGCAGTTCTTC. It specifies CASSPTPGTSGTAEQFF.

This clonotype has a count of ten or more. The CDR3 here is CASSGTSGIIEQFF. The CDR3 region has the DNA TGCGCCAGCAGCGGGACTAGCGGGATAATCGAACAGTTCTTC. The rearrangement uses TRBV5-1 and TRBJ2-1, with TRBD2 matching 13 bases. CDR1 and CDR2 (germline): SGHRS, YFSETQ. The CDR3 covers 14 residues. After removal of 4 bases from V and 13 bases from J, the junction contained 8 bases not matched to a gene.

V is TRBV6-1 and J is TRBJ2-2; 7 nucleotides align to TRBD2. The CDR3 is made up of 18 amino acids. In germline, CDR1 is MNHNS, CDR2 SASEGT. V gave up 5 bases and J gave up 4 bases; unmatched junction bases: 16. In DNA form, the CDR3 reads TGTGCCAGCAGTCGGGGGTGGGGCGGGAGTTACCTCACCGGGGAGCTGTTTTTT. It codes for CASSRGWGGSYLTGELFF.

The chain has TRBV7-2 and TRBJ2-5, with 10 bases matching TRBD2. CDR3 length equals 16 residues. Germline-derived CDR1 and CDR2 are SGHTA and FQGNSA. J was trimmed by 5 bases and V by 4 bases; bases with no gene match: 10. As DNA, the CDR3 is TGTGCCAGCAGCTCATCACTAGCGGGAAGGGGTGAGACCCAGTACTTC. This codes for CASSSSLAGRGETQYF.